Reported below is one T cell receptor (beta chain). Its cognate antigen has yet to be identified. No much larger clone is present one base from it, and per-base qualities are unavailable. These data belong to a study of blood T cells in healthy people across ages (dated by TCRdb to between 2015 and 2016). With respect to the entire study: In model experiments, roughly one uniquely barcoded TCR beta cDNA molecule per two T cells was captured by template switching. To track age-related changes in TCR beta repertoire diversity, the study relied on deep sequencing normalized with unique cDNA molecular identifiers. The donors were divided into four age groups: young (average roughly 15 years), middle-aged (about 40), aged (about 60) and long-lived (about 84). Using the same blood draw, the study looked at two additional independent replicas of 1 million unique cDNA reads for two donors, one aged 18 to 30 and the other aged 80 or older. Overall results and qualifications from the work: Because donor CMV infection status was unknown, age-related changes in expanded clonotypes were potentially confounded. There was a strong correlation between observed TCR beta diversity and the percentage of naive T cells measured by flow cytometry. Compared with the aged group, the long-lived group had more naive CD4+ T cells, fewer expanded clones and increased TCR diversity, suggesting age selection. Since profiling was done on bulk unsorted PBMCs, naive and antigen-experienced compartments could not be conclusively compared. As age increased, observed TCR beta diversity per million T cells dropped in a roughly linear way, and a significant reduction was already evident by age roughly 40. Total diversity estimates from one million sequenced T cells were considered lower bounds and underestimates.

Donors were 39 systemically healthy Caucasian individuals from Russia aged about 6 to 100 years. Around 10 milliliters of peripheral blood were collected from each donor into EDTA-treated Vacutainer tubes. Ficoll-Paque density-gradient centrifugation was used to isolate PBMCs, with at least 6.5 million per sample. Total RNA, at least 6 micrograms per sample, was extracted from PBMCs with Trizol reagent. For every donor, flow cytometry on a PBMC aliquot measured the percentage of naive CD45RAhigh/CD27high T cells. The receptor library was made with 5' RACE. The data were produced on an Illumina HiSeq 2500. A second roughly 6 to 11 cycle PCR used a sample-barcoded 5' primer and a J-beta primer mix. A template-switch 5' adaptor carrying 12 random nucleotides introduced a unique molecular identifier onto each TCR beta cDNA molecule. Each sample yielded at least 3 million CDR3-containing paired-end reads. First-strand cDNA was synthesized from all RNA with the Mint cDNA synthesis kit, primed by a TRBC-specific oligonucleotide. After uracil-DNA glycosylase treatment, a first 18-cycle PCR used universal primers M1SS and BC2_uni_R on all cDNA. Under the source paper's analysis protocol: For normalization, 1 million high-quality reads, each with a distinct molecular identifier, were randomly selected from each sample. Instead of being binned into consensus sequences, reads that shared molecular identifiers were thrown out. MiTCR, run with a Q25 quality threshold and the strictest error-elimination algorithm, handled CDR3 identification, clonotype clustering and error correction. Lower-bound total TCR beta diversity was estimated with a nonparametric unseen species model using Euler transformation. The raw public data were reprocessed by TCRdb itself: fastp quality trimming at Q25, MiXCR clonotype calling, in-frame beta chains only. One record per CDR3 amino acid sequence lists the most common genes and DNA. The V and J calls here are based on TCRdb, not the publication. In this sample the table shows around 990,000 distinct CDR3 sequences, 25% of which occur a single time. About 0.69% of the sample belongs to the ten largest clones.

These data were also filed under a second study, of T cells of mothers and their children. According to the second study: Donors were nine systemically healthy Caucasian individuals: three mothers and their six children. cDNA synthesis used all of the extracted RNA, with around 1.6 ug of RNA in each 15 ul reaction. In the second PCR, the M1S primer added sample barcodes and 2-4 random nucleotides. Each mother yielded over 10 million TCR beta CDR3 reads and each child roughly 3.1 million reads. TCR recombination output is similarly shaped by thymic selection in related and unrelated pairs, with a minor effect exerted by inherited differences. Related mother-child pairs always showed normalized repertoire overlap that was slightly higher than in unrelated mother-child pairs, though the difference was never significant. No persistent microchimeric T cell clones were found, with a detection sensitivity of approximately 100 clones per million clonotypes. The study used deep NGS to compare TCR beta repertoires of mothers and children, seeking features distinguishing related mother-child pairs from unrelated individuals. Mothers averaged about 37 +/- 4 years of age and children averaged about 12 +/- 4 years. After adapters were ligated using NEBNext reagents, the libraries underwent 100+100 nt paired-end sequencing on an Illumina HiSeq 2000. To avoid cross-contamination, the mother libraries and the child libraries were prepared a month apart and sequenced in separate runs. For each donor, somewhere between roughly 450,000 and 2,100,000 distinct TCR beta clonotypes were identified. Naive TCR beta clonotypes were estimated from low-frequency clonotypes matched to each donor's FACS-determined naive share, without sorting.

Sequences were obtained from blood. The TCR originated in a girl between 2 and 10 years old in good health.

The sequenced DNA: TGTGCCAGCAGTGATCCTCCGGGACAGGGTTTCTTT. Protein translation: CASSDPPGQGFF. Here the chain combines TRBV6-1 and TRBJ1-1, with 9 bases matching TRBD1. Based on the germline V gene, the CDR1 and CDR2 sequences are MNHNS and SASEGT. Its CDR3 holds 12 amino acids, cysteine through phenylalanine. Only the CDR3 part of the read is kept: 36 bases, read in frame from the first base. The germline V end is reduced by 3 bases and the J end by 13 bases; junction bases left unmatched: 6.